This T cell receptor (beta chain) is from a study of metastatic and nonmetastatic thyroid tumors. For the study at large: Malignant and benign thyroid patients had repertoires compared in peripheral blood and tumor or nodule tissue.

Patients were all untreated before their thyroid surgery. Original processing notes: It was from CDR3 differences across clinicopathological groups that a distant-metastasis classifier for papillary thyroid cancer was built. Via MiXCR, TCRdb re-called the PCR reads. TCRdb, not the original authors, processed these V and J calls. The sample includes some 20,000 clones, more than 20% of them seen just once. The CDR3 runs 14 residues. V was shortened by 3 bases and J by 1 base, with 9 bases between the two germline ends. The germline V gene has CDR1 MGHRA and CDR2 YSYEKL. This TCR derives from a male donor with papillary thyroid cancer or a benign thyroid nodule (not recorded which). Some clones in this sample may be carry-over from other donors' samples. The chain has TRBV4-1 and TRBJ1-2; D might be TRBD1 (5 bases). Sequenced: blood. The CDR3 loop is CASSQGGGNYGYTF. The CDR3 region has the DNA TGCGCCAGCAGCCAGGGGGGGGGTAACTATGGCTACACCTTC.